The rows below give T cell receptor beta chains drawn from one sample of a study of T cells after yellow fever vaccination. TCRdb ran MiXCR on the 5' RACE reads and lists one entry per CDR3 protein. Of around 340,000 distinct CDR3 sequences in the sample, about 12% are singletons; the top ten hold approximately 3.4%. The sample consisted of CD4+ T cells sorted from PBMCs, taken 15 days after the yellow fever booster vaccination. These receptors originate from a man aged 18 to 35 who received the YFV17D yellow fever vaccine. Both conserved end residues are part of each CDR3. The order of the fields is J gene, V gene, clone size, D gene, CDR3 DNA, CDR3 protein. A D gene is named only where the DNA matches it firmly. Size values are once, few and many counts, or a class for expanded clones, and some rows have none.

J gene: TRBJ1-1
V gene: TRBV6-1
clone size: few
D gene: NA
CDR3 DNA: TGTGCCAGCAGTGAACCACAGAACACTGAAGCTTTCTTT
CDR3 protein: CASSEPQNTEAFF

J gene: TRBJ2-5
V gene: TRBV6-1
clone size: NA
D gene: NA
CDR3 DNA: TGTGCCAGCGGGGTCCGGGGGAGGGAGACCCAGTACTTC
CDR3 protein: CASGVRGRETQYF

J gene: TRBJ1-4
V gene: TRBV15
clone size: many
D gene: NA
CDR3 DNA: TGTGCCACCAGCCTCCTAACACTTAATGAAAAACTGTTTTTT
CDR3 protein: CATSLLTLNEKLFF

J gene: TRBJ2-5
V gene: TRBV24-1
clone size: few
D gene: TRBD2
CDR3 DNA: TGTGCCACCAGTGGTAAAGCGGGGGACCAAGAGACCCAGTACTTC
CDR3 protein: CATSGKAGDQETQYF

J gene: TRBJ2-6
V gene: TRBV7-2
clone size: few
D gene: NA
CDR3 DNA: TGTGCCAGCAGCTTAGCGCCCCTCCACTCTGGGGCCAACGTCCTGACTTTC
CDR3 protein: CASSLAPLHSGANVLTF

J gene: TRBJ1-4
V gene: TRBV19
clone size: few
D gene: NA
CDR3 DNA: TGTGCCAGTAGTATAGATTTCCGGCAGGCTGCAACTAATGAAAAACTGTTTTTT
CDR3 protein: CASSIDFRQAATNEKLFF

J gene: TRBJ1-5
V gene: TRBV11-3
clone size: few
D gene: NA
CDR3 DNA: TGTGCCAGCAGCCCGTCACAGACTAGCAATCAGCCCCAGCATTTT
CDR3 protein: CASSPSQTSNQPQHF

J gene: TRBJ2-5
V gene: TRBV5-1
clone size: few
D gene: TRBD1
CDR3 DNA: TGCGCCAGCAGCCTGGGTGTCGACAGGGGTGGAGAGACCCAGTACTTC
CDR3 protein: CASSLGVDRGGETQYF

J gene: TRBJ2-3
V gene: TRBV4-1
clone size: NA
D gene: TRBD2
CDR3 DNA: TGCGCCAGCAGCCAGGGACTAGCGGGGCCAGATACGCAGTATTTT
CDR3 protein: CASSQGLAGPDTQYF

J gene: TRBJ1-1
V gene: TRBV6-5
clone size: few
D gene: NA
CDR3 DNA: TGTGCCAGCAGTTACGCAGGGCGGGACACTGAAGCTTTCTTT
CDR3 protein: CASSYAGRDTEAFF

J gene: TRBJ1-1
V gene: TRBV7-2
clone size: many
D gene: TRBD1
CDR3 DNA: TGTGCCAGCAGCATCCAGGGGGCCACTGAAGCTTTCTTT
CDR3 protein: CASSIQGATEAFF

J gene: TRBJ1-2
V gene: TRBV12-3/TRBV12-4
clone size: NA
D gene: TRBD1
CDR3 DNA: TGTGCCAGCAGTCGGGACAGGGGAGGCTACACCTTC
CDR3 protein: CASSRDRGGYTF

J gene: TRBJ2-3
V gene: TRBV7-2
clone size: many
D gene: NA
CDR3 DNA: TGTGCCAGCAGCCCTAGGGAGACTAGCACAGATACGCAGTATTTT
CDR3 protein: CASSPRETSTDTQYF

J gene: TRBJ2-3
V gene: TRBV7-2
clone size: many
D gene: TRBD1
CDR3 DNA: TGTGCCAGCAGCCCCGGGGCAGGGGGTCCAGATACGCAGTATTTT
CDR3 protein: CASSPGAGGPDTQYF

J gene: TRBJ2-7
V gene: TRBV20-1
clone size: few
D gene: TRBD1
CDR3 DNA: TGCAGTGCTGATGGACAGGGACCTCCGTGTTACGAGCAGTACTTC
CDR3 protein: CSADGQGPPCYEQYF

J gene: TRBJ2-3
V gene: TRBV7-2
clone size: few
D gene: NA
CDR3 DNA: TGTGCCAGCAGCTCGGGACTCTCCCAACTCACAGATACGCAGTATTTT
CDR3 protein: CASSSGLSQLTDTQYF

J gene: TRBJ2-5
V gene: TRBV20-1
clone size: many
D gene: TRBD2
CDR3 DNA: TGCAGTGCCCCGCGGGGGACTAGCGGGGGTGAACAAGAGACCCAGTACTTC
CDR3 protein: CSAPRGTSGGEQETQYF

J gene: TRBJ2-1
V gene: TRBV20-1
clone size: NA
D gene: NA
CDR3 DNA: TGCAACGCTGGACGGATCGGAATCAATGAGCAGTTCTTC
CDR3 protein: CNAGRIGINEQFF

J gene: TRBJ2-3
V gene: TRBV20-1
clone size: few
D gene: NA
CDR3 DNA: TGCAGTGCAGCGCCCGGGTCGCCGGATACGCAGTATTTT
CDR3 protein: CSAAPGSPDTQYF

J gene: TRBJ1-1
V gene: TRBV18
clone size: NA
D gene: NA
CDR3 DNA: TGTGCCAGCTCACCGGCGTCGGGGAACACTGAAGCTTTCTTT
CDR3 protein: CASSPASGNTEAFF

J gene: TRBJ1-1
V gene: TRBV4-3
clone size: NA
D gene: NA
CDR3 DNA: TGCGCCAGCAGCCAAAAGGCCCTCAGTGAAGCTTTCTTT
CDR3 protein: CASSQKALSEAFF

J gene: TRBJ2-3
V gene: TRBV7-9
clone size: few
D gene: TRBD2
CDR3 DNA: TGTGCCAGCAGCCCCGGGGGGGGCCGCACAGATACGCAGTATTTT
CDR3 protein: CASSPGGGRTDTQYF

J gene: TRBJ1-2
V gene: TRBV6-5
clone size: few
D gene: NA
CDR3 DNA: TGTGCCAGCAGTTACTCAATGCTCTCTGTTGAGGGCTACACCTTC
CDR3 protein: CASSYSMLSVEGYTF

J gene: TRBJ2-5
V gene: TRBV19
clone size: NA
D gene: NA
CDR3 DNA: TGTGCCAGTAGTATGTACGTCGGCGGGTCGGAGACCCAGTACTTC
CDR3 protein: CASSMYVGGSETQYF

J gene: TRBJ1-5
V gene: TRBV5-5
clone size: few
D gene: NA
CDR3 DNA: TGTGCCAGCAGCCCTATACCCACAGGGTTGAATCAGCCCCAGCATTTT
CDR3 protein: CASSPIPTGLNQPQHF